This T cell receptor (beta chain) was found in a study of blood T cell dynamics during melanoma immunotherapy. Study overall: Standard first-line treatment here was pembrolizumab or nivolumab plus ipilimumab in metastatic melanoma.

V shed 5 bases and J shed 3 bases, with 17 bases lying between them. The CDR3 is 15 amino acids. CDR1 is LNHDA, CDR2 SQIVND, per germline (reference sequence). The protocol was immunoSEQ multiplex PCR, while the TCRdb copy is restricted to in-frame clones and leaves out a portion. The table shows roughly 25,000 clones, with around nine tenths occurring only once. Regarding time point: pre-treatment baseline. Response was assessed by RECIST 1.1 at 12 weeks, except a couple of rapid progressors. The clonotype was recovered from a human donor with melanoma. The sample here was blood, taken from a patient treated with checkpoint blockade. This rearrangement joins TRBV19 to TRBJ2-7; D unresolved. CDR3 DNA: TGTGCCAGTAGTGGTTCGGCTGATCCTCTCTACGAGCAGTACTTC. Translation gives CASSGSADPLYEQYF.